The 29 T cell receptor beta chains below were found in one sample sequenced in a study of blood T cell repertoires in COVID-19. Profiled with immunoSEQ multiplex PCR; TCRdb holds only in-frame clones, not every one. The sample consists of 150,000 or so clones, roughly 80% of them appearing once. Sequencing input: peripheral blood. These receptors all stem from a human donor with acute or convalescent COVID-19. The donor label of this sample is uncertain.

The gene calls are TRBV19 and TRBJ1-1, with D perhaps matching TRBD1 (6 bases). The CDR3 totals 13 residues. The ends were cut back, 6 bases at V and 4 bases at J, with 12 bases in the middle. Germline V gene sequence: CDR1 LNHDA, CDR2 SQIVND (reference sequence). The CDR3 region has the DNA TGTGCCAGTAGAGGGGGGGGAGGCACTGAAGCTTTCTTT. This gives the protein CASRGGGGTEAFF. Combining the CDR3 with reference TRBV19 and TRBJ1-1 gives the whole variable domain DGGITQSPKYLFRKEGQNVTLSCEQNLNHDAMYWYRQDPGQGLRLIYYSQIVNDFQKGDIAEGYSVSREKKESFPLTVTSAQKNPTAFYLCASRGGGGTEAFFGQGTRLTVV.

The V and J genes are TRBV10-1 and TRBJ1-1; no reliable D call. The CDR3 length is 14 residues. Germline V gene lookup returns CDR1 WNHNN and CDR2 SYGVQD (reference sequence). Trimming took 0 bases from V and 1 from J, leaving 6 bases between them. Here the CDR3 reads CASSESYGNTEAFF. CDR3 coding DNA: TGCGCCAGCAGTGAGTCGTACGGGAACACTGAAGCTTTCTTT.

This chain links TRBV6-8 with TRBJ2-7, with D possibly being TRBD1 (6 bases). The V end was cut by 6 bases, the J end by 9 bases, with 24 bases between. Germline V gene sequence: CDR1 MNHGY, CDR2 SAAAGT. The CDR3 loop spans 15 amino acids. Here the CDR3 reads CASSCRDITYEGQYF. Here the CDR3 DNA reads TGTGCCAGCAGCTGCCGGGACATCACCTACGAAGGGCAGTACTTC.

The gene calls are TRBV11-3 and TRBJ2-2, with 7 bases lining up with TRBD1. In germline, CDR1 is SGHNT, CDR2 YENEEA. Trimming removed 5 bases from V and 1 base from J; junction bases left unmatched: 4. The CDR3 loop spans 15 amino acids. CDR3 loop: CASSLRQGNTGELFF. The CDR3 DNA reads TGTGCCAGCAGCCTTCGACAGGGGAACACCGGGGAGCTGTTTTTT.

The rearrangement uses TRBV18 and TRBJ1-2; D perhaps matches TRBD1 (5 bases). The CDR3 spans 14 residues. CDR1 KGHSH and CDR2 LQKENI come from the germline V gene. Deletions cut 2 bases from V and 5 bases from J, with 12 bases between. DNA of the CDR3: TGTGCCAGCTCACCAAGCGGGCAGGGTTATGGCTACACCTTC. It encodes CASSPSGQGYGYTF.

This clone was found a few times. The rearrangement uses TRBV6-5 and TRBJ1-2, with 8 bases aligning to TRBD1. The CDR3 runs to 14 residues. The V gene's germline CDR1 is MNHEY and CDR2 SVGAGI. J was trimmed by 6 bases and V by 5 bases; bases with no gene match: 8. The CDR3 coding sequence is TGTGCCAGCAGTCCCTACAACAGGGGGGATGGCTACACCTTC. The encoded protein is CASSPYNRGDGYTF.

The V and J genes are TRBV2 and TRBJ1-1; D perhaps matches TRBD1 (6 bases). The CDR3 consists of 16 residues. The germline V gene has CDR1 SNHLY and CDR2 FYNNEI. Trimming removed 7 bases at V and 0 bases at J, with 18 bases between. CDR3: CASNPRDNIMNTEAFF. DNA of the CDR3: TGTGCCAGCAACCCTAGGGACAACATAATGAACACTGAAGCTTTCTTT.

In this sample, this clone turned up once. This chain joins TRBV6-5 and TRBJ2-5, with TRBD2 identical over 14 bases. The CDR3 runs to 16 residues. Trimming removed 4 bases from V and 5 bases from J; junction bases left unmatched: 6. The germline gives CDR1 MNHEY, CDR2 SVGAGI. CDR3 in amino acids: CASSLTSGGGRETQYF. DNA of the CDR3: TGTGCCAGCAGTTTGACTAGCGGGGGGGGTCGGGAGACCCAGTACTTC.

The genes are TRBV7-3 and TRBJ2-2, with 10 nucleotides matching TRBD2. The length of the CDR3 is 17 residues. Germline trimming cut 2 bases from V and 8 bases from J; bases unmatched to any gene: 11. Germline CDR1 and CDR2: SGHTA and FQGTGA. CDR3 coding DNA: TGTGCCAGCAGCTTATCCCCTAGCGGGGGTTTATCGGGGGAGCTGTTTTTT. Translation: CASSLSPSGGLSGELFF.

CDR3 sequence: CASSSLGGSSYNSPLHF. The DNA for the CDR3 is TGCGCCAGCAGCTCCCTCGGCGGGAGCTCCTATAATTCACCCCTCCACTTT. V gene TRBV5-1 combines with J gene TRBJ1-6, with unresolved D. Germline V CDR1 and CDR2: SGHRS, YFSETQ. This CDR3 is 17 amino acids long. The ends were cut back, 3 bases at V and 0 bases at J, with 13 bases in the middle.

This clone has just one count. This chain joins TRBV7-6 and TRBJ2-1; TRBD2 matches 11 bases. The junction had 14 bases not matched to a gene; V was cut back by 5 bases and J by 8 bases. Germline V lookup: CDR1 SGHVS, CDR2 FNYEAQ. The CDR3 is made up of 17 amino acids. This CDR3 is CASSPMTSGETWDEQFF. CDR3 in DNA: TGTGCCAGCAGCCCAATGACTAGCGGGGAGACGTGGGATGAGCAGTTCTTC.

This clone was observed once. The V and J genes are TRBV30 and TRBJ1-5; D perhaps matches TRBD1 (6 bases). Germline lookup yields CDR1 GTSNPN and CDR2 SVGIG (reference sequence). The V end was cut by 1 base, the J end by 0 bases, with 7 bases between. This CDR3 is built from 14 residues. The CDR3 sequence is CAWSARGSNQPQHF. CDR3 sequence (DNA): TGTGCCTGGAGTGCCAGGGGTAGCAATCAGCCCCAGCATTTT.

J is TRBJ1-2 and V is TRBV9, with 8 bases aligning to TRBD1. J lost 1 base, V lost 5 bases, and 1 base had no gene match. Germline CDR1 is SGDLS and CDR2 is YYNGEE. The CDR3 consists of 13 residues. CDR3 DNA: TGTGCCAGCAGAGGGACAGGTAACTATGGCTACACCTTC. Its translation: CASRGTGNYGYTF.

This clone was found once. V and J are TRBV13 and TRBJ1-4; D is possibly TRBD1 (5 bases). There are 14 residues in the CDR3. The ends were cut back, 4 bases at V and 7 bases at J, with 13 bases in the middle. Germline assignment: CDR1 PRHDT and CDR2 FYEKMQ (reference sequence). In nucleotides, the CDR3 is TGTGCCAGCAGCTCGCGGGGCATGGGTGAAAAACTGTTTTTT. Residues: CASSSRGMGEKLFF.

CDR3 coding DNA: TGTGCCAGCAGCCCGGAAGCAGGGGGAGCCTATGGCTACACCTTC. This translates into CASSPEAGGAYGYTF. The chain couples TRBV5-6 to TRBJ1-2; 7 bases line up with TRBD1. CDR1 and CDR2 (germline): SGHDT, YYEEEE. Trimming took 4 bases from V and 4 from J; bases not matched to a gene: 10. CDR3 size: 15 residues.

This clone has only one observation. The V gene is TRBV14, the J gene TRBJ2-2; TRBD1 aligns across 8 bases. Germline V gene sequence: CDR1 SGHDN, CDR2 FVKESK. The CDR3 loop spans 13 amino acids. V was pared by 5 bases and J by 5 bases, with 1 base of the junction left unmatched. In DNA, the CDR3 is TGTGCCAGCAGCTGGGACAGGACCGGGGAGCTGTTTTTT. It yields the protein CASSWDRTGELFF.

This rearrangement joins TRBV30 to TRBJ1-6; D unclear. The germline V gene has CDR1 GTSNPN and CDR2 SVGIG (reference sequence). The V and J ends lost 0 bases and 11 bases respectively, with 29 bases between them. The CDR3 length is 19 residues. The CDR3 DNA reads TGTGCCTGGAGTGTACGGTTGAGTCGGACTGCACTCGGGGATGCACCCCTCCACTTT. It specifies CAWSVRLSRTALGDAPLHF.

This chain links TRBV6-6 with TRBJ1-1, with D maybe TRBD1 (5 bases). From germline, CDR1 is MNHNY and CDR2 SVGAGI (reference sequence). V lost 6 bases and J lost 1, with 12 bases in between. This CDR3 has 14 amino acids. Here the CDR3 DNA reads TGTGCCAGCAGCCACGGGACTGAGAACACTGAAGCTTTCTTT. It specifies CASSHGTENTEAFF.

This chain connects TRBV19 to TRBJ1-5, with 7 bases lining up with TRBD1. Trimming took 4 bases from V and 4 from J; bases not matched to a gene: 10. Germline CDR1 LNHDA, CDR2 SQIVND (reference sequence). The CDR3 sequence is 16 residues long. The CDR3 DNA sequence: TGTGCCAGTAGTACCCCGGGACAGCTAGGTAATCAGCCCCAGCATTTT. Translating gives CASSTPGQLGNQPQHF.

The chain couples TRBV3-1 (or the pseudogene TRBV3-2) to TRBJ2-5, with 8 bases fitting TRBD1. The germline gives CDR1 LGHDT, CDR2 YNNKEL (reference sequence). Trimming took 6 bases from V and 5 from J; bases not matched to a gene: 14. The CDR3 has 16 residues. CDR3 amino acids: CASSAVGRGRAETQYF. The DNA for the CDR3 is TGTGCCAGCAGTGCCGTGGGCAGGGGGCGCGCCGAGACCCAGTACTTC.

V gene TRBV12-3 or TRBV12-4 combines with J gene TRBJ1-1, with D unclear. Trimming stripped 5 bases from V and 2 bases from J, with 9 bases between. The CDR3 contains 13 residues. The CDR3 region has the DNA TGTGCCAGCAGTGATAACGGTAACACTGAAGCTTTCTTT. Protein sequence: CASSDNGNTEAFF.

The rearrangement uses TRBV4-1 and TRBJ1-2; weak D call: TRBD1 (5 bases). The CDR3 is 15 residues long. V shed 0 bases and J shed 4 bases, with 12 bases lying between them. CDR1 is MGHRA, CDR2 YSYEKL, per germline. The CDR3 bases are TGCGCCAGCAGCCAAGAGACAGTACCCGTCTATGGCTACACCTTC. Translation: CASSQETVPVYGYTF.

A few counts support this clone. This specimen includes other DNA sequences encoding the same CDR3. V and J are TRBV19 and TRBJ1-2; 9 positions match TRBD1. The CDR3 has 13 residues. Losses at the gene ends were 5 bases for V and 5 bases for J; bases not matched to a gene: 3. Germline CDR1 is LNHDA and CDR2 is SQIVND (reference sequence). This chain's CDR3 is CASSPGQGYGYTF. Here the CDR3 DNA reads TGTGCCAGTAGTCCGGGACAGGGATATGGCTACACCTTC.

The count of this clone is one. This sequence joins TRBV5-1 and TRBJ1-2, with 10 bases matching TRBD1. The CDR3 runs to 15 residues. V lost 4 bases and J lost 6; bases outside the gene matches: 9. Germline CDR1 and CDR2: SGHRS and YFSETQ. CDR3 protein: CASSGRDRGSNGYTF. CDR3 bases: TGCGCCAGCAGCGGCCGGGACAGGGGTTCGAATGGCTACACCTTC.

V usage is TRBV3-1 (or the pseudogene TRBV3-2) and J usage is TRBJ2-5; 7 nucleotides agree with TRBD2. With 1 base clipped from V and 2 bases from J, the junction kept 7 bases outside the gene matches. CDR1 is LGHDT, CDR2 YNNKEL, per germline (reference sequence). The CDR3 has 16 residues. The CDR3 nucleotides read TGTGCCAGCAGCCAAGTGGCGACTAGCTTTCAAGAGACCCAGTACTTC. Its protein product is CASSQVATSFQETQYF.

The chain uses TRBV21-1 and TRBJ1-5; no DNA check was done on the table's D call, TRBD1. TRBV21-1 corresponds to a pseudogene. CDR3 length equals 15 residues. CDR3 protein: CASSKTDPSNQPQHF. The DNA for the CDR3 is TGTGCCAGCAGCAAGACAGACCCAAGCAATCAGCCCCAGCATTTT.

The gene calls are TRBV9 and TRBJ1-2; TRBD1 aligns across 8 bases. The CDR3 loop spans 12 amino acids. Germline trimming cut 3 bases from V and 8 bases from J; bases unmatched to any gene: 3. The V gene's germline CDR1 is SGDLS and CDR2 YYNGEE. CDR3 sequence reads: CASSGDRTGYTF. The CDR3 DNA is TGTGCCAGCAGCGGGGACAGGACGGGCTACACCTTC.

This clone was detected a few times. The chain combines TRBV13 with TRBJ2-7; 7 bases fit TRBD1. Germline-derived CDR1 and CDR2 are PRHDT and FYEKMQ (reference sequence). After removal of 2 bases from V and 4 bases from J, the junction contained 5 bases not matched to a gene. This CDR3 is 14 amino acids long. CDR3 protein: CASSLKGARYEQYF. For the CDR3, the DNA is TGTGCCAGCAGCTTAAAGGGGGCGCGTTACGAGCAGTACTTC.

CDR3 residues: CASSLQNTGELFF. In DNA, the CDR3 is TGTGCCAGCTCACTACAGAACACCGGGGAGCTGTTTTTT. This chain connects TRBV18 to TRBJ2-2; D is unresolved. Germline values: CDR1 KGHSH, CDR2 LQKENI. This CDR3 is 13 amino acids long. The germline V and J ends were trimmed by 4 bases and 1 base, with 4 bases remaining between them.